These 24 T cell receptor beta chains came from one sample sequenced in a study of CD8 T cells in ankylosing spondylitis. Points from the study as a whole: Seemingly characteristic of ankylosing spondylitis blood was a TCR beta motif consisting of roughly 8 highly homologous variants.

Their specific antigens are unknown. TCRdb redid the calling of the 5' RACE reads with MiXCR, one entry per CDR3 protein. Among roughly 670,000 distinct CDR3 sequences listed, 15% to 20% were seen once. The sample consisted of blood, either unsorted or a sorted T cell fraction (not recorded which). All receptors derive from a male donor with ankylosing spondylitis.

The chain couples TRBV5-1 to TRBJ2-7; no firm D call. In germline, CDR1 is SGHRS, CDR2 YFSETQ. Trimming left V 0 bases short and J 2 bases short, with 12 bases between. CDR3 length: 15 residues. The CDR3 bases are TGCGCCAGCAGCTTGGAGACATCGCCAGCCTACGAGCAGTACTTC. This encodes CASSLETSPAYEQYF. The variable domain in full, completed from reference TRBV5-1 and TRBJ2-7, reads KAGVTQTPRYLIKTRGQQVTLSCSPISGHRSVSWYQQTPGQGLQFLFEYFSETQRNKGNFPGRFSGRQFSNSRSEMNVSTLELGDSALYLCASSLETSPAYEQYFGPGTRLTVT.

This chain's CDR3 is CASSPWRDRGREETQYF. CDR3 nucleotides: TGTGCCAGCAGCCCGTGGAGGGACAGGGGGCGCGAAGAGACCCAGTACTTC. The chain carries TRBV11-2 and TRBJ2-5, with 12 bases fitting TRBD1. The CDR3 sequence is 17 residues long. J was trimmed by 3 bases and V by 5 bases; bases with no gene match: 10. Germline V CDR1 and CDR2: SGHAT, FQNNGV.

J is TRBJ2-1 and V is TRBV3-1; 10 bases are shared with TRBD1. Per germline, CDR1 LGHDT and CDR2 YNNKEL (reference sequence). The CDR3 is made up of 16 amino acids. V was pared by 2 bases and J by 8 bases, with 9 bases of the junction left unmatched. CDR3 bases: TGTGCCAGCAGCCAAAGGCGAGGACAGGGGGTCTATGAGCAGTTCTTC. Translated, it gives CASSQRRGQGVYEQFF.

This chain connects TRBV4-1 to TRBJ2-7, with 9 bases matching TRBD1. CDR1 is MGHRA and CDR2 is YSYEKL in the germline V gene. Germline trimming cut 1 base from V and 3 bases from J; bases unmatched to any gene: 4. CDR3 length: 15 residues. CDR3 loop: CASSQGTGVFYEQYF. CDR3 sequence (DNA): TGCGCCAGCAGCCAAGGGACAGGGGTTTTCTACGAGCAGTACTTC.

CDR3 coding DNA: TGCAGCGTTGCTATAGCGGGAGCGGCAGATACGCAGTATTTT. It translates to CSVAIAGAADTQYF. The chain combines TRBV29-1 with TRBJ2-3, with 9 nucleotides matching TRBD2. In germline, CDR1 is SQVTM, CDR2 ANQGSEA. The CDR3 totals 14 residues. The V gene end was trimmed by 4 bases and the J gene end by 4 bases; junction bases not matched to a gene: 6.

J is TRBJ2-7 and V is TRBV5-6, with TRBD1 identical over 8 bases. CDR3 length: 13 amino acids. Germline V gene lookup returns CDR1 SGHDT and CDR2 YYEEEE. The J segment lost 5 bases and the V segment lost 5 bases, leaving 6 bases of the junction unmatched. The CDR3 sequence is CASSFDRGHEQYF. The CDR3 nucleotides are TGTGCCAGCAGTTTCGACAGGGGACACGAGCAGTACTTC. The complete variable domain, with remaining parts taken from reference TRBV5-6 and TRBJ2-7, reads DAGVTQSPTHLIKTRGQQVTLRCSPKSGHDTVSWYQQALGQGPQFIFQYYEEEERQRGNFPDRFSGHQFPNYSSELNVNALLLGDSALYLCASSFDRGHEQYFGPGTRLTVT.

This chain connects TRBV7-2 to TRBJ2-7, with D perhaps TRBD2 (7 bases). The V end lost 5 bases, the J end lost 6 bases, and 14 bases lay between the germline ends. Germline V lookup: CDR1 SGHTA, CDR2 FQGNSA. The CDR3 totals 13 residues. As DNA, the CDR3 is TGTGCCAGCAGCCCCTCCGGGGGGCTCGAGCAGTACTTC. Encoded protein: CASSPSGGLEQYF.

In its sample, this clonotype was seen once. V gene TRBV5-5 combines with J gene TRBJ2-7; TRBD1 is a possible D gene (5 bases). CDR1 and CDR2 from the germline V gene are SGHKS and YYEKEE (reference sequence). The CDR3 is 17 amino acids. Trimming pared 1 base from V and 2 bases from J, leaving 19 bases between. The DNA for the CDR3 is TGTGCCAGCAGCTTGAGTGGTTCGGCAGGGTATACCTACGAGCAGTACTTC. Protein: CASSLSGSAGYTYEQYF.

This clonotype showed up just a few times. The chain uses TRBV24-1 and TRBJ2-2; tentative D call: TRBD1 (6 bases). Germline V CDR1 and CDR2: KGHDR, SFDVKD. CDR3 length: 15 residues. V was cut by 0 bases and J by 6 bases, with 10 bases left in between. The CDR3 DNA is TGTGCCACCAGTGATTTGCCGACAGGCGCCGGGGAGCTGTTTTTT. It is translated as CATSDLPTGAGELFF.

The V gene is TRBV11-1, the J gene TRBJ2-3; 11 bases are shared with TRBD2. The ends lost 4 bases at V and 0 bases at J; junction bases unmatched: 9. This CDR3 is built from 18 residues. Per germline, CDR1 SGHAT and CDR2 FQDESV (reference sequence). The CDR3 loop reads CASSSASGGTASTDTQYF. CDR3 sequence (DNA): TGTGCCAGCAGCTCGGCTAGCGGGGGGACAGCTAGCACAGATACGCAGTATTTT.

The genes are TRBV20-1 and TRBJ2-5; 9 positions match TRBD1. This CDR3 spans 18 amino acids. V was pared by 3 bases and J by 1 base, with 15 bases of the junction left unmatched. The germline CDR1 and CDR2 sequences are DFQATT and SNEGSKA (reference sequence). The CDR3 region has the DNA TGCAGTGCTAGCCCCCTGACAGGGGGTAGCAATATCCAAGAGACCCAGTACTTC. It codes for CSASPLTGGSNIQETQYF.

This clonotype was seen at least ten times. This rearrangement joins TRBV7-9 to TRBJ2-7, with 10 bases that match TRBD2. V lost 2 bases and J lost 2; bases outside the gene matches: 3. CDR3 size: 15 residues. Germline lookup yields CDR1 SEHNR and CDR2 FQNEAQ (reference sequence). The CDR3 here is CASSLQREGTYEQYF. The DNA of the CDR3 is TGTGCCAGCAGCTTACAGCGGGAGGGAACCTACGAGCAGTACTTC.

This clonotype was seen a few times. V usage is TRBV27 and J usage is TRBJ2-5; no definite D call. V shed 6 bases and J shed 6 bases, with 20 bases lying between them. Germline V gene lookup returns CDR1 MNHEY and CDR2 SMNVEV (reference sequence). The CDR3 totals 15 residues. The CDR3 nucleotides read TGTGCCAGCAGCCCACCTCCAGGCGCGATAAAGACCCAGTACTTC. It specifies CASSPPPGAIKTQYF.

J is TRBJ2-5 and V is TRBV28, with D perhaps matching TRBD1 (6 bases). Deletions cut 5 bases from V and 2 bases from J, with 15 bases between. In germline, CDR1 is MDHEN, CDR2 SYDVKM. The CDR3 is 15 residues long. The CDR3 sequence is CASSTGPLGQETQYF. The CDR3 nucleotides are TGTGCCAGCAGTACAGGGCCTCTAGGGCAAGAGACCCAGTACTTC.

The sample holds a few counts of this clonotype. This rearrangement joins TRBV4-2 to TRBJ2-3; the D gene is possibly TRBD2 (5 bases). V lost 0 bases and J lost 1, with 8 bases in between. CDR1 LGHNA and CDR2 YNFKEQ come from the germline V gene. This CDR3 comprises 15 residues. For the CDR3, the DNA is TGTGCCAGCAGCCAAGACGTGGGAGGCACAGATACGCAGTATTTT. Its protein is CASSQDVGGTDTQYF.

The genes are TRBV24-1 and TRBJ2-5; D is unclear. CDR1 is KGHDR, CDR2 SFDVKD, per germline. CDR3 length: 15 amino acids. Trimming removed 3 bases from V and 0 bases from J, with 10 bases in between. CDR3 loop: CATSDNYPNQETQYF. CDR3 DNA: TGTGCCACCAGTGATAATTACCCAAACCAAGAGACCCAGTACTTC.

This clonotype has only a few counts. The rearrangement uses TRBV7-8 and TRBJ2-1; 7 positions match TRBD1. From germline, CDR1 is SGHVS and CDR2 FQNEAQ. After removal of 7 bases from V and 2 bases from J, the junction contained 11 bases not matched to a gene. CDR3 length: 16 amino acids. The CDR3 DNA is TGTGCCAGCACATCCGGGACAGAATTACCCTACAATGAGCAGTTCTTC. Translating gives CASTSGTELPYNEQFF.

The CDR3 region is CATSDFTGETQYF. The CDR3 region has the DNA TGTGCCACCAGTGATTTTACGGGGGAGACCCAGTACTTC. J is TRBJ2-5 and V is TRBV24-1; possibly TRBD2 for D (5 bases). CDR1 is KGHDR, CDR2 SFDVKD, per germline. The CDR3 spans 13 residues. V lost 1 base to trimming and J lost 5 bases, with 7 bases between them.

This clonotype has a count of ten or more. This chain uses TRBV7-8 with TRBJ1-4; no clear D. V lost 4 bases and J lost 5, with 20 bases in between. This CDR3 has 17 amino acids. In germline, CDR1 is SGHVS, CDR2 FQNEAQ. CDR3 sequence reads: CASSSDGRALGNEKLFF. CDR3 DNA sequence: TGTGCCAGCAGCTCGGACGGGAGGGCCTTGGGGAATGAAAAACTGTTTTTT. The full variable domain, its missing parts supplied by reference TRBV7-8 and TRBJ1-4, is GAGVSQSPRYKVAKRGQDVALRCDPISGHVSLFWYQQALGQGPEFLTYFQNEAQLDKSGLPSDRFFAERPEGSVSTLKIQRTQQEDSAVYLCASSSDGRALGNEKLFFGSGTQLSVL.

The chain recombines TRBV5-1 with TRBJ2-3; a possible D gene is TRBD1 (6 bases). V was cut by 0 bases and J by 2 bases, with 10 bases left in between. Germline values: CDR1 SGHRS, CDR2 YFSETQ. The CDR3 covers 15 residues. The CDR3 sequence is CASSLGTANTDTQYF. The CDR3 region has the DNA TGCGCCAGCAGCTTGGGGACAGCTAACACAGATACGCAGTATTTT.

The sample holds a few counts of this clonotype. The genes are TRBV6-4 and TRBJ2-6; D unclear. V lost 0 bases to trimming and J lost 0 bases, with 6 bases between them. CDR3 length: 16 amino acids. The germline V gene encodes CDR1 MRHNA and CDR2 SNTAGT. The CDR3 nucleotides are TGTGCCAGCAGTGACTCGACAAACTCTGGGGCCAACGTCCTGACTTTC. Residues: CASSDSTNSGANVLTF.

This clonotype was seen only a few times. The chain combines TRBV5-1 with TRBJ2-1; a weak D match, TRBD1 (6 bases). The CDR3 contains 16 residues. The germline gives CDR1 SGHRS, CDR2 YFSETQ. Trimming left V 0 bases short and J 0 bases short, with 10 bases between. CDR3 loop: CASSLEGGFSYNEQFF. The CDR3 nucleotides read TGCGCCAGCAGCTTGGAAGGGGGTTTCTCCTACAATGAGCAGTTCTTC.

This clonotype turned up a few times. The chain carries TRBV2 and TRBJ1-2; tentatively, D is TRBD1 (5 bases). Germline V CDR1 and CDR2: SNHLY, FYNNEI. CDR3 size: 12 residues. Trimming cost V 1 base and J 5 bases, with 5 bases left between them. The CDR3 loop reads CASSEEGYGYTF. Here the CDR3 DNA reads TGTGCCAGCAGTGAAGAGGGGTATGGCTACACCTTC.

This chain uses TRBV7-3 with TRBJ2-1, with D possibly being TRBD1 or TRBD2 (5 bases each). The V and J ends lost 0 bases and 3 bases respectively, with 12 bases between them. This CDR3 is 16 amino acids long. Germline V gene lookup returns CDR1 SGHTA and CDR2 FQGTGA. The CDR3 protein is CASSLTPGTLYNEQFF. Here the CDR3 DNA reads TGTGCCAGCAGCTTAACCCCCGGGACCCTCTACAATGAGCAGTTCTTC.